The T cell receptor (beta chain) described here comes from a study of blood T cell repertoires in COVID-19. About the study: T cells, B-cell-depleted T cells, or PBMCs supplied cDNA or gDNA.

The age range of participants was about 18 to 95 years, with residence in about two dozen US areas. Only in-frame clones appear in the TCRdb table, and some are missing; sequencing was by immunoSEQ multiplex PCR. The data contain 150,000 to 200,000 clones, roughly 80% of them singletons. The sequencing sample was made of PBMCs or T cells enriched from blood (not recorded which). This TCR came from a woman aged 55 to 70 who had recovered from COVID-19.

Here the CDR3 DNA reads TGCAGCGTTGAAGATCTAGGAGAGCAGTACTTC. It translates to CSVEDLGEQYF. The rearrangement joins TRBV29-1 to TRBJ2-7, with D unresolved. V was trimmed by 0 bases and J by 7 bases, leaving 7 bases between them. The CDR3 covers 11 residues. Germline assignment: CDR1 SQVTM and CDR2 ANQGSEA.